Here is one T cell receptor beta chain with its context. V lost 1 base and J 3 bases, leaving 6 bases between the germline ends. The CDR3 spans 13 residues. Germline assignment: CDR1 SGHTA and CDR2 FQGTGA. The data stem from a study of blood T cell repertoires in COVID-19. Assay used: immunoSEQ multiplex PCR; TCRdb lists only in-frame clones, some missing. The top ten clones hold approximately 1.3% of a sample with some 250,000 clones, about 90% of them seen once. The material sequenced was PBMCs or T cells enriched from blood (not recorded which). The TCR was taken from a human donor in a cohort exposed to, infected with or recovered from COVID-19 (not recorded which). The donor label of this sample is uncertain. V usage is TRBV7-3 and J usage is TRBJ1-1; no definite D call. CDR3 region: CASSLRRDTEAFF. In DNA form, the CDR3 reads TGTGCCAGCAGCTTAAGGAGGGACACTGAAGCTTTCTTT.